Listed below are T cell receptor beta chains from one sample, sequenced in a study of blood T cell repertoires in COVID-19. The protocol was immunoSEQ multiplex PCR, while the TCRdb copy is restricted to in-frame clones and leaves out a portion. Of 260,000 or so clones listed, 87% are singletons. The sample comprised PBMCs or T cells enriched from blood (not recorded which). Receptors were obtained from a woman aged 25-40 years with acute COVID-19. Each CDR3 is given with its conserved first and last residue. A D gene is named only where the DNA matches it firmly. The listing skips clone size in some rows; elsewhere it reads once, few, many or a size class.

CDR3 length: 13; D gene: -; V gene: TRBV27; J gene: TRBJ1-4; clone size: -; CDR3 protein: CASSSATNEKLFF; CDR3 DNA: TGTGCCAGCAGCTCCGCAACTAATGAAAAACTGTTTTTT
CDR3 length: 12; D gene: -; V gene: TRBV10-1; J gene: TRBJ1-4; clone size: -; CDR3 protein: CASVGGGEKLFF; CDR3 DNA: TGCGCCAGCGTCGGGGGAGGTGAAAAACTGTTTTTT
CDR3 length: 12; D gene: -; V gene: TRBV5-6; J gene: TRBJ1-2; clone size: once; CDR3 protein: CASSRGSGDYTF; CDR3 DNA: TGTGCCAGCAGCAGGGGATCGGGGGACTACACCTTC
CDR3 length: 13; D gene: -; V gene: TRBV7-8; J gene: TRBJ2-3; clone size: -; CDR3 protein: CASSLEALDTQYF; CDR3 DNA: TGTGCCAGCAGCTTGGAGGCCCTAGATACGCAGTATTTT
CDR3 length: 17; D gene: TRBD2; V gene: TRBV10-3; J gene: TRBJ2-6; clone size: -; CDR3 protein: CAIVGTSGFSGANVLTF; CDR3 DNA: TGTGCCATCGTGGGGACTAGCGGGTTCTCTGGGGCCAACGTCCTGACTTTC
CDR3 length: 16; D gene: TRBD1; V gene: TRBV11-2; J gene: TRBJ1-6; clone size: -; CDR3 protein: CASSSLEGQFGSPLHF; CDR3 DNA: TGTGCCAGCAGCTCTTTGGAGGGACAGTTTGGTTCACCCCTCCACTTT
CDR3 length: 15; D gene: -; V gene: TRBV7-8; J gene: TRBJ1-6; clone size: -; CDR3 protein: CASSARDNYNSPLHF; CDR3 DNA: TGTGCCAGCAGCGCCCGGGACAACTATAATTCACCCCTCCACTTT
CDR3 length: 13; D gene: -; V gene: TRBV3-1/TRBV3-2; J gene: TRBJ2-5; clone size: -; CDR3 protein: CASSQAGQETQYF; CDR3 DNA: TGTGCCAGCAGCCAAGCAGGGCAAGAGACCCAGTACTTC
CDR3 length: 15; D gene: TRBD1; V gene: TRBV24-1; J gene: TRBJ2-3; clone size: -; CDR3 protein: CATSDPTGVTDTQYF; CDR3 DNA: TGTGCCACCAGTGATCCTACAGGGGTCACAGATACGCAGTATTTT
CDR3 length: 15; D gene: TRBD1; V gene: TRBV7-9; J gene: TRBJ1-4; clone size: few; CDR3 protein: CASSLMTGANEKLFF; CDR3 DNA: TGTGCCAGCAGCTTAATGACAGGGGCAAATGAAAAACTGTTTTTT
CDR3 length: 14; D gene: -; V gene: TRBV24-1; J gene: TRBJ2-2; clone size: -; CDR3 protein: CATSDGANTGELFF; CDR3 DNA: TGTGCCACCAGTGACGGGGCGAACACCGGGGAGCTGTTTTTT
CDR3 length: 12; D gene: -; V gene: TRBV30; J gene: TRBJ2-5; clone size: -; CDR3 protein: CAWMAGVGTQYF; CDR3 DNA: TGTGCCTGGATGGCAGGGGTCGGGACCCAGTACTTC
CDR3 length: 14; D gene: -; V gene: TRBV6-1; J gene: TRBJ2-7; clone size: -; CDR3 protein: CASSEADSSYEQYF; CDR3 DNA: TGTGCCAGCAGTGAAGCAGACAGTTCCTACGAGCAGTACTTC
CDR3 length: 14; D gene: TRBD2; V gene: TRBV4-3; J gene: TRBJ2-1; clone size: -; CDR3 protein: CASSRTSGHNEQFF; CDR3 DNA: TGCGCCAGCAGCCGGACTAGCGGTCACAATGAGCAGTTCTTC
CDR3 length: 16; D gene: -; V gene: TRBV11-2; J gene: TRBJ2-1; clone size: -; CDR3 protein: CASSPGGRSSYNEQFF; CDR3 DNA: TGTGCCAGCAGCCCCGGCGGGCGGAGCTCCTACAATGAGCAGTTCTTC
CDR3 length: 19; D gene: TRBD1; V gene: TRBV6-2/TRBV6-3; J gene: TRBJ1-5; clone size: -; CDR3 protein: CASSYLLTGPQGGNQPQHF; CDR3 DNA: TGTGCCAGCAGTTACTTGTTGACAGGCCCCCAGGGGGGCAATCAGCCCCAGCATTTT
CDR3 length: 13; D gene: -; V gene: TRBV15; J gene: TRBJ1-5; clone size: -; CDR3 protein: CATSREAPRPQHF; CDR3 DNA: TGTGCCACCAGCAGAGAAGCCCCAAGGCCCCAGCATTTT
CDR3 length: 14; D gene: TRBD1; V gene: TRBV5-1; J gene: TRBJ1-1; clone size: -; CDR3 protein: CASSGTGVNTEAFF; CDR3 DNA: TGCGCCAGCAGCGGGACAGGGGTGAACACTGAAGCTTTCTTT
CDR3 length: 14; D gene: TRBD2; V gene: TRBV5-1; J gene: TRBJ2-1; clone size: -; CDR3 protein: CASTLAGGYNEQFF; CDR3 DNA: TGCGCCAGCACCCTAGCGGGGGGTTACAATGAGCAGTTCTTC
CDR3 length: 13; D gene: -; V gene: TRBV7-6; J gene: TRBJ2-2; clone size: -; CDR3 protein: CASSLVVSGELFF; CDR3 DNA: TGTGCCAGCAGCTTAGTTGTCTCCGGGGAGCTGTTTTTT
CDR3 length: 15; D gene: -; V gene: TRBV12-5; J gene: TRBJ1-4; clone size: -; CDR3 protein: CASGSNATLNEKLFF; CDR3 DNA: TGTGCTAGTGGTTCGAACGCGACACTCAATGAAAAACTGTTTTTT
CDR3 length: 13; D gene: -; V gene: TRBV6-1; J gene: TRBJ1-1; clone size: -; CDR3 protein: CASSEMGGTEAFF; CDR3 DNA: TGTGCCAGCAGTGAGATGGGGGGAACTGAAGCTTTCTTT
CDR3 length: 15; D gene: TRBD1; V gene: TRBV19; J gene: TRBJ2-3; clone size: -; CDR3 protein: CASRTQGWDTDTQYF; CDR3 DNA: TGTGCCAGTAGGACACAGGGGTGGGACACAGATACGCAGTATTTT
CDR3 length: 16; D gene: -; V gene: TRBV19; J gene: TRBJ1-4; clone size: -; CDR3 protein: CASRRDFVWRGEKLFF; CDR3 DNA: TGTGCCAGTAGACGAGACTTCGTCTGGAGGGGTGAAAAACTGTTTTTT
CDR3 length: 15; D gene: -; V gene: TRBV5-4; J gene: TRBJ1-3; clone size: -; CDR3 protein: CASSLWGGSGNTIYF; CDR3 DNA: TGTGCCAGCAGCTTGTGGGGGGGCTCTGGAAACACCATATATTTT
CDR3 length: 13; D gene: -; V gene: TRBV15; J gene: TRBJ1-5; clone size: -; CDR3 protein: CATSSPRVQPQHF; CDR3 DNA: TGTGCCACCAGCAGTCCGAGGGTTCAGCCCCAGCATTTT
CDR3 length: 14; D gene: TRBD1; V gene: TRBV18; J gene: TRBJ2-5; clone size: -; CDR3 protein: CASSPNRGLETQYF; CDR3 DNA: TGTGCCAGCTCACCTAACAGGGGGTTGGAGACCCAGTACTTC
CDR3 length: 15; D gene: TRBD1; V gene: TRBV10-1; J gene: TRBJ1-1; clone size: -; CDR3 protein: CASSVGGQGHTEAFF; CDR3 DNA: TGCGCCAGCAGTGTGGGGGGACAGGGTCACACTGAAGCTTTCTTT
CDR3 length: 14; D gene: -; V gene: TRBV15; J gene: TRBJ1-2; clone size: -; CDR3 protein: CATSRDSDSYGYTF; CDR3 DNA: TGTGCCACCAGCAGAGATTCGGACAGCTATGGCTACACCTTC
CDR3 length: 15; D gene: TRBD1; V gene: TRBV10-3; J gene: TRBJ1-5; clone size: -; CDR3 protein: CAISHQDRSNQPQHF; CDR3 DNA: TGTGCCATCAGTCATCAGGACAGGAGCAATCAGCCCCAGCATTTT